This entry lists 4 T cell receptor beta chains sequenced from one sample in a study of blood T cell repertoires in COVID-19. TCRdb's table, derived via immunoSEQ multiplex PCR, lists solely in-frame clones and lacks some. The table records about 75,000 clones, roughly 90% of them present only once. Sequences were obtained from peripheral blood. These receptors all come from a man of 80 years or more with COVID-19, enrolled during active disease.

V and J are TRBV5-1 and TRBJ1-1, with 8 nucleotides matching TRBD1. CDR1 and CDR2 from the germline V gene are SGHRS and YFSETQ. The CDR3 contains 15 residues. V dropped 1 base and J dropped 3; count of bases not matched to a gene: 5. CDR3 protein: CASSLTGGSDTEAFF. The CDR3 DNA follows: TGCGCCAGCAGCTTGACAGGGGGTAGCGACACTGAAGCTTTCTTT.

J is TRBJ2-7 and V is TRBV2; TRBD1 aligns across 10 bases. The germline V gene encodes CDR1 SNHLY and CDR2 FYNNEI. The CDR3 contains 14 residues. Unmatched junction bases numbered 8, after V lost 7 bases and J lost 5 bases. The CDR3 loop is CASTGGTGDNEQYF. For the CDR3, the DNA is TGTGCCAGCACCGGAGGGACAGGGGATAACGAGCAGTACTTC.

V gene TRBV4-1 combines with J gene TRBJ1-2; TRBD1 matches at 7 bases. Trimming cost V 1 base and J 4 bases; bases outside gene matches: 6. Germline CDR1 MGHRA, CDR2 YSYEKL. The CDR3 has 15 amino acids. The chain's CDR3 is CASSQAPGTAYGYTF. In DNA form, the CDR3 reads TGCGCCAGCAGCCAAGCTCCAGGGACAGCCTATGGCTACACCTTC.

The chain carries TRBV2 and TRBJ2-7; 8 nucleotides match TRBD2. Germline CDR1 SNHLY, CDR2 FYNNEI. The ends lost 4 bases at V and 1 base at J; junction bases unmatched: 6. This CDR3 region has 15 residues. The CDR3 DNA is TGTGCCAGCAGTGGGCCGACTAGCGCGTCCTACGAGCAGTACTTC. It encodes CASSGPTSASYEQYF.